This T cell receptor (beta chain) was recovered during a study of T cells in Graves' hyperthyroidism and ophthalmopathy. On the study more broadly: Peripheral blood was collected at initial diagnosis, before any treatment.

The study excluded patients with uncontrolled infection, other autoimmune disease, pregnancy or lactation. PBMCs were collected from a roughly 9.7 ml volume of fresh peripheral blood. RNA transcripts provided the source from which TCR beta CDR3 regions were amplified. Primed by the HTBI set, a first-round RT-PCR was run on the TCR CDR3. TCRdb re-called the multiplex PCR reads with MiXCR, one entry per CDR3 protein. The sample has about 640,000 distinct CDR3 sequences, about 20% seen once. Sequencing was carried out using blood. The TCR sequence derives from a man aged 25 to 45 with Graves' ophthalmopathy.

CDR3 bases: TGCGCCAGCAGCCTTTGTCCCGGGACTATCCACGAGCAGTACTTC. Translation gives CASSLCPGTIHEQYF. V gene TRBV4-3 combines with J gene TRBJ2-7, with TRBD2 matching 7 bases. V gave up 4 bases and J gave up 5 bases; unmatched junction bases: 11. CDR1 is LGHNA, CDR2 YSLEER, per germline. The CDR3 is made up of 15 amino acids.